This T cell receptor (beta chain) was identified in a study of blood T cell repertoires in COVID-19. The overall study: Both acute and convalescent COVID-19 samples were obtained from the United States, Italy and Spain. The cDNA or gDNA used as material had been derived from T cells, B-cell-depleted T cells, or PBMCs.

Per the study methods: Amplified reference gene primers provided the basis for estimating nucleated cell counts. Sequencing was performed with immunoSEQ multiplex PCR; in TCRdb, only in-frame clones are kept and a portion is missing. The D gene and trimming were derived from the DNA, and the V and J assignments and clone size from that table. This sample has under 95,000 clones; about four fifths occur once, and the top ten carry around 10%. Material for sequencing was peripheral blood. The clonotype originates from a man in his forties or fifties with acute or convalescent COVID-19.

The chain's CDR3 is CASSVDQGRGKLFF. The CDR3 DNA sequence: TGTGCCAGCAGCGTAGACCAGGGCAGGGGGAAACTGTTTTTT. The genes are TRBV9 and TRBJ1-4; 7 nucleotides align to TRBD1. The CDR3 totals 14 residues. Germline lookup yields CDR1 SGDLS and CDR2 YYNGEE. Trimming cost V 0 bases and J 11 bases; bases outside gene matches: 7.